This paragraph reports one T cell receptor beta chain. The sample belongs to a study of control samples from healthy donors and cancer patients. Sequencing was performed with immunoSEQ multiplex PCR; in TCRdb, only in-frame clones are kept and a portion is missing. In the table there are 150,000 to 200,000 clones, roughly 90% of which are singletons. Germline trimming cut 4 bases from V and 1 base from J; bases unmatched to any gene: 5. The germline CDR1 and CDR2 sequences are MGHRA and YSYEKL. The CDR3 runs 15 residues. This chain links TRBV4-1 with TRBJ1-1, with 8 nucleotides matching TRBD1. The source material was blood. The TCR was taken from a woman aged 45 to 65 in good health. The CDR3 is CASSRGDRRNTEAFF. The CDR3 DNA reads TGCGCCAGCAGCCGGGGGGACAGGAGGAACACTGAAGCTTTCTTT.